Below are 20 T cell receptor beta chains sequenced from a single sample in a study of T cells in Graves' hyperthyroidism and ophthalmopathy. The CDR3 regions of TCR beta were amplified from RNA transcripts. TCR CDR3 underwent first-round RT-PCR with the HTBI primer set. A single record per CDR3 protein comes from TCRdb applying MiXCR to the multiplex PCR reads. Seen here are 350,000 or so distinct CDR3 sequences, less than 20% observed once, and the top ten hold around a sixth. Material for sequencing was blood. The receptors come from a woman aged 40 to 50 with Graves' ophthalmopathy.

The sample holds many counts of this clonotype. This chain links TRBV28 with TRBJ2-7, with 7 bases matching TRBD1. CDR1 is MDHEN and CDR2 is SYDVKM in the germline V gene. The V gene end was trimmed by 6 bases and the J gene end by 3 bases; junction bases not matched to a gene: 8. The CDR3 is made up of 14 amino acids. CDR3: CASRLRDRVYEQYF. The CDR3 bases are TGTGCCAGCAGACTCCGGGACAGAGTCTACGAGCAGTACTTC.

This sequence joins TRBV20-1 and TRBJ2-7; 8 bases are a match to TRBD1. This CDR3 spans 12 amino acids. V lost 3 bases to trimming and J lost 5 bases; unmatched junction nucleotides: 3. Germline assignment: CDR1 DFQATT and CDR2 SNEGSKA (reference sequence). CDR3 in DNA: TGCAGTGCTAGGACAGGGGTGGACGAGCAGTACTTC. Protein: CSARTGVDEQYF.

There are many counts of this clonotype. This sequence joins TRBV5-6 and TRBJ1-2; tentatively, D is TRBD1 (6 bases). Trimming removed 0 bases at V and 2 bases at J, with 11 bases between. CDR1 and CDR2 (germline): SGHDT, YYEEEE. The CDR3 consists of 15 residues. CDR3 in amino acids: CASSLVDRPNYGYTF. The CDR3 nucleotides read TGTGCCAGCAGCTTGGTCGACAGGCCGAACTATGGCTACACCTTC.

This clonotype was recorded many times. This sequence joins TRBV20-1 and TRBJ1-5; 7 positions agree with TRBD1. Germline trimming cut 5 bases from V and 6 bases from J; bases unmatched to any gene: 4. In germline, CDR1 is DFQATT, CDR2 SNEGSKA (reference sequence). The CDR3 is 12 residues long. In nucleotides, the CDR3 is TGCAGTGCTGTTCGACAGGGTCAGCCCCAGCATTTT. This gives the protein CSAVRQGQPQHF.

This clonotype was recorded many times. For the CDR3, the DNA is TGCAGTGCTAGAGCAGGGAGATATAGCAATCAGCCCCAGCATTTT. This translates into CSARAGRYSNQPQHF. This chain connects TRBV20-1 to TRBJ1-5; possibly TRBD1 for D (5 bases). The V gene lost 1 base and the J gene lost 0 bases, with 10 bases spanning the gap. The CDR3 loop spans 15 amino acids. Germline lookup yields CDR1 DFQATT and CDR2 SNEGSKA (reference sequence).

Note on this clonotype: At one end the junction does not follow the germline gene, possibly because of a read error. The rearrangement joins TRBV11-2 to TRBJ2-7; D is possibly TRBD1 or TRBD2 (5 bases each). Germline V gene data show CDR1 as SGHAT and CDR2 as FQNNGV. The CDR3 extends over 14 amino acids. The CDR3 sequence: CAGSLGAGSYEQYF. The CDR3 nucleotides are TGTGCCGGCAGCTTAGGGGCGGGCTCCTACGAGCAGTACTTC.

This clonotype came up many times. The chain carries TRBV29-1 and TRBJ1-1; unclear D gene. V was cut by 2 bases and J by 5 bases, with 12 bases left in between. This CDR3 has 13 residues. Germline lookup yields CDR1 SQVTM and CDR2 ANQGSEA. CDR3 region: CSVESREWTEAFF. CDR3 DNA sequence: TGCAGCGTTGAAAGTAGGGAGTGGACTGAAGCTTTCTTT.

This clonotype was detected ten times or more. This chain joins TRBV19 and TRBJ2-2; 7 nucleotides line up with TRBD2. This CDR3 comprises 15 residues. The J segment lost 5 bases and the V segment lost 3 bases, leaving 6 bases of the junction unmatched. Germline CDR1 reads LNHDA; CDR2 reads SQIVND (reference sequence). DNA for the CDR3: TGTGCCAGTAGTATCCGCGGGGGAGAGACCGGGGAGCTGTTTTTT. Translating gives CASSIRGGETGELFF.

The V call is TRBV11-2, the J call TRBJ2-5; a weak D match, TRBD2 (6 bases). Germline V CDR1 and CDR2: SGHAT, FQNNGV. V lost 5 bases and J lost 5, with 21 bases in between. This CDR3 is 16 amino acids long. Here the CDR3 DNA reads TGTGCCAGCAGCCCCCTCCGGGAGAAGGCGTACGAGACCCAGTACTTC. Protein product: CASSPLREKAYETQYF.

This clonotype occurred many times. The gene calls are TRBV6-2 or TRBV6-3 and TRBJ1-1; D gene uncertain. Germline V gives CDR1 MNHEY, CDR2 SVGEGT. Trimming shortened V by 6 bases and J by 5 bases, and 13 bases separated the two germline ends. The CDR3 covers 13 residues. DNA of the CDR3: TGTGCCAGCAGCCGCAAACCTCAAACTGAAGCTTTCTTT. Its protein is CASSRKPQTEAFF.

This clonotype was seen many times. The chain uses TRBV2 and TRBJ2-5, with 8 bases matching TRBD1. The CDR3 is 16 amino acids. Germline lookup yields CDR1 SNHLY and CDR2 FYNNEI. J was trimmed by 2 bases and V by 4 bases; bases with no gene match: 9. CDR3: CASSGGQAIRQETQYF. In nucleotides, the CDR3 is TGTGCCAGCAGTGGGGGACAGGCTATTCGGCAAGAGACCCAGTACTTC.

This clonotype was observed at least ten times. The V gene is TRBV7-9, the J gene TRBJ1-1; D is unclear. This CDR3 region has 14 residues. V lost 1 base and J 6 bases, leaving 12 bases between the germline ends. Germline-derived CDR1 and CDR2 are SEHNR and FQNEAQ (reference sequence). CDR3: CASSLVTPGAEAFF. As DNA, the CDR3 is TGTGCCAGCAGCTTAGTCACCCCTGGGGCTGAAGCTTTCTTT.

At least ten counts were recorded for this clonotype. This chain links TRBV28 with TRBJ2-7, with D possibly called TRBD1 or TRBD2 (5 bases each). The V end lost 7 bases, the J end lost 0 bases, and 19 bases lay between the germline ends. Germline lookup yields CDR1 MDHEN and CDR2 SYDVKM. This CDR3 has 16 residues. The CDR3 loop reads CASTFTPGRDSYEQYF. DNA for the CDR3: TGTGCCAGCACTTTCACCCCGGGACGTGACTCCTACGAGCAGTACTTC.

This clonotype occurred once. V and J are TRBV28 and TRBJ2-7; 11 nucleotides agree with TRBD2. The CDR3 length is 16 residues. In germline, CDR1 is MDHEN, CDR2 SYDVKM. V was pared by 6 bases and J by 4 bases, with 11 bases of the junction left unmatched. CDR3 loop: CASRTGIAGGRYEQYF. The CDR3 DNA sequence: TGTGCCAGCAGGACCGGAATAGCGGGAGGGAGGTACGAGCAGTACTTC. Variable domain in full (rest from reference TRBV28 and TRBJ2-7): DVKVTQSSRYLVKRTGEKVFLECVQDMDHENMFWYRQDPGLGLRLIYFSYDVKMKEKGDIPEGYSVSREKKERFSLILESASTNQTSMYLCASRTGIAGGRYEQYFGPGTRLTVT.

For the CDR3, the DNA is TGTGCCAGCAGGGTCGGGCAGAAAAGCATGAACACTGAAGCTTTCTTT. Translated: CASRVGQKSMNTEAFF. The rearrangement joins TRBV6-1 to TRBJ1-1; no definite D call. The ends were cut back, 6 bases at V and 0 bases at J, with 17 bases in the middle. Germline V gene sequence: CDR1 MNHNS, CDR2 SASEGT. This CDR3 is built from 16 residues.

In its sample, this clonotype was seen many times. V is TRBV5-1 and J is TRBJ2-4, with 9 bases aligning to TRBD2. Germline values: CDR1 SGHRS, CDR2 YFSETQ. CDR3 size: 16 residues. The ends lost 4 bases at V and 0 bases at J; junction bases unmatched: 5. CDR3 amino acids: CASSALAGRAKNIQYF. The DNA for the CDR3 is TGCGCCAGCAGCGCACTAGCGGGCCGAGCCAAAAACATTCAGTACTTC.

This sequence joins TRBV27 and TRBJ1-2; tentative D call: TRBD1 (6 bases). The CDR3 extends over 15 amino acids. Looked up from germline, CDR1 is MNHEY and CDR2 is SMNVEV (reference sequence). V lost 3 bases, J lost 2 bases, and 13 bases lay in between. CDR3 sequence: CASSFLGGYNYGYTF. The CDR3 region has the DNA TGTGCCAGCAGTTTTCTAGGGGGATACAACTATGGCTACACCTTC.

This clonotype was picked up many times. The chain couples TRBV30 to TRBJ1-2; D gene ambiguous. CDR1 and CDR2 (germline): GTSNPN, SVGIG (reference sequence). This CDR3 comprises 14 residues. Trimming left V 2 bases short and J 0 bases short, with 10 bases between. CDR3 sequence (DNA): TGTGCCTGGAGTACAGTGCCGTCTAACTATGGCTACACCTTC. It yields the protein CAWSTVPSNYGYTF. The whole variable domain, filled in from reference TRBV30 and TRBJ1-2, reads SQTIHQWPATLVQPVGSPLSLECTVEGTSNPNLYWYRQAAGRGLQLLFYSVGIGQISSEVPQNLSASRPQDRQFILSSKKLLLSDSGFYLCAWSTVPSNYGYTFGSGTRLTVV.

At least ten counts were recorded for this clonotype. The J gene is TRBJ2-7, the V gene TRBV12-3 or TRBV12-4, with D unresolved. The V end lost 6 bases, the J end lost 2 bases, and 14 bases lay between the germline ends. The CDR3 runs 14 residues. CDR3 amino acids: CASRLGWVPYEQYF. CDR3 nucleotide sequence: TGTGCCAGCAGACTTGGATGGGTCCCCTACGAGCAGTACTTC.

The table lists this clonotype with many counts. The CDR3 protein is CASRPDTAKNIQYF. Here the CDR3 DNA reads TGTGCCAGCAGACCGGACACGGCCAAAAACATTCAGTACTTC. V usage is TRBV28 and J usage is TRBJ2-4; perhaps TRBD1 as D (5 bases). The CDR3 loop spans 14 amino acids. Germline values: CDR1 MDHEN, CDR2 SYDVKM. With 6 bases removed from V and 1 base from J, the gap between germline ends came to 10 bases.